This TCR beta chain was identified in a study of cytomegalovirus exposure and HLA in healthy donors. The PCR had 60 Vbeta and 13 Jbeta primers. Produced via immunoSEQ multiplex PCR; TCRdb's table is partial and in-frame only. Of 100,000 or so clones detected, around two thirds appear once; the ten largest clones hold approximately 5.8%. Study findings and constraints: In a later analysis, several top co-occurrence clusters appeared linked to parvovirus B19, influenza, CMV and Epstein-Barr virus.

CDR3 size: 15 residues. CDR1 and CDR2 from the germline V gene are SGHTA and FQGNSA. The germline V and J ends were trimmed by 0 bases and 6 bases, with 14 bases remaining between them. In the case of this clone: Its antigen is unknown.

Sequenced input: PBMCs. The chain employs TRBV7-2 and TRBJ1-2, with TRBD1 as a possible D gene (5 bases). The TCR comes from a woman aged 25-40 years in good health and CMV-seropositive. The CDR3 here is CASSLAYEGGDGYTF. The CDR3 DNA follows: TGTGCCAGCAGCTTAGCGTATGAGGGAGGGGATGGCTACACCTTC.